Below, 23 T cell receptor beta chains from the same sample are listed, as sequenced in a study of CD8+ T cells in alopecia areata. RNA extraction was followed by reverse transcription into cDNA, which acted as the sequencing template. Profiled with immunoSEQ multiplex PCR; TCRdb holds only in-frame clones, not every one. The sample lists about 110,000 clones, roughly 64% occurring once. Sequences were obtained from CD8+ T cells sorted from blood. These receptors all stem from a human donor in good health.

The chain recombines TRBV29-1 with TRBJ2-7, with D perhaps TRBD2 (6 bases). Trimming took 5 bases from V and 0 from J, leaving 11 bases between them. The CDR3 runs 13 residues. Germline loops: CDR1 SQVTM, CDR2 ANQGSEA. The CDR3 reads CSVRGEHSYEQYF. CDR3 nucleotides: TGCAGCGTTCGCGGGGAGCACTCCTACGAGCAGTACTTC.

This rearrangement joins TRBV29-1 to TRBJ1-2; a possible D gene is TRBD1 (5 bases). Trimming removed 0 bases from V and 4 bases from J, with 21 bases in between. The CDR3 covers 17 residues. The germline CDR1 and CDR2 sequences are SQVTM and ANQGSEA. The CDR3 protein is CSVEDPEGPSSSYGYTF. The CDR3 nucleotides are TGCAGCGTTGAAGATCCGGAGGGACCCTCCAGCAGCTATGGCTACACCTTC.

This clone has just a few counts. The V and J genes are TRBV2 and TRBJ2-3, with 9 positions matching TRBD1. The CDR3 length is 14 residues. J was trimmed by 3 bases and V by 8 bases; bases with no gene match: 6. From germline, CDR1 is SNHLY and CDR2 FYNNEI. The CDR3 region has the DNA TGTGCCAGCGACGAGGACAGGGGAACAGATACGCAGTATTTT. Residues: CASDEDRGTDTQYF.

The rearrangement joins TRBV2 to TRBJ2-7; D is uncertain. Germline V gene lookup returns CDR1 SNHLY and CDR2 FYNNEI. The CDR3 sequence is 12 residues long. The V gene lost 6 bases and the J gene lost 6 bases, with 12 bases spanning the gap. CDR3 loop: CASSGFLSEQYF. DNA for the CDR3: TGTGCCAGCAGCGGGTTCTTGAGCGAGCAGTACTTC.

The rearrangement joins TRBV13 to TRBJ1-1; 10 bases fit TRBD1. The CDR3 consists of 15 residues. Unmatched junction bases numbered 3, after V lost 5 bases and J lost 0 bases. Looked up from germline, CDR1 is PRHDT and CDR2 is FYEKMQ (reference sequence). DNA of the CDR3: TGTGCCAGCAGCGCAGACAGGGGGCTGAACACTGAAGCTTTCTTT. It codes for CASSADRGLNTEAFF.

The chain carries TRBV14 and TRBJ2-6; D gene unclear. This CDR3 contains 14 residues. With 5 bases removed from V and 2 bases from J, the gap between germline ends came to 7 bases. Germline CDR1 and CDR2: SGHDN and FVKESK. Written as DNA, the CDR3 is TGTGCCAGCAGCTATGTAACTGGGGCCAACGTCCTGACTTTC. It specifies CASSYVTGANVLTF.

This chain joins TRBV27 and TRBJ1-6; D gene uncertain. The CDR3 consists of 15 residues. V was clipped by 9 bases and J by 0 bases, with 12 bases between them. From germline, CDR1 is MNHEY and CDR2 SMNVEV (reference sequence). CDR3: CASGAGGSYNSPLHF. In nucleotides, the CDR3 is TGTGCCAGTGGCGCGGGAGGCTCCTATAATTCACCCCTCCACTTT.

Only a few counts were recorded for this clone. This same CDR3 is encoded by further DNA sequences in the sample. This CDR3 is CASSLQETQYF. For the CDR3, the DNA is TGTGCCAGCAGCTTACAAGAGACCCAGTACTTC. The V gene is TRBV7-6, the J gene TRBJ2-5; D ambiguous. The CDR3 runs to 11 residues. The germline V and J ends were trimmed by 2 bases and 2 bases, with 0 bases remaining between them. Germline loops: CDR1 SGHVS, CDR2 FNYEAQ.

V usage is TRBV5-1 and J usage is TRBJ2-2; 7 bases agree with TRBD1. V shed 3 bases, J shed 5 bases, and the junction held 10 bases outside the gene matches. The CDR3 has 16 amino acids. CDR1 is SGHRS, CDR2 YFSETQ, per germline. The CDR3 is CASSWDSYFVTGELFF. The CDR3 bases are TGCGCCAGCAGCTGGGACAGCTATTTCGTTACCGGGGAGCTGTTTTTT.

This chain joins TRBV14 and TRBJ2-1; perhaps TRBD1 as D (7 bases). The germline V gene encodes CDR1 SGHDN and CDR2 FVKESK. The V and J ends lost 4 bases and 7 bases respectively, with 14 bases between them. The CDR3 covers 14 residues. CDR3 in DNA: TGTGCCAGCAGCCGCACAGGGGCGGGGAATGAGCAGTTCTTC. Protein sequence: CASSRTGAGNEQFF.

A few counts support this clone. This chain joins TRBV27 and TRBJ2-7, with TRBD1 as a possible D gene (6 bases). Trimming stripped 4 bases from V and 1 base from J, with 17 bases between. CDR1 is MNHEY, CDR2 SMNVEV, per germline (reference sequence). This CDR3 comprises 16 residues. The CDR3 nucleotides read TGTGCCAGCAGTTCCACGACAGGTCTACCTTCCTACGAGCAGTACTTC. It translates to CASSSTTGLPSYEQYF.

This clone has a handful of counts. V and J are TRBV20-1 and TRBJ2-7; D is ambiguous. The CDR3 is 11 residues long. Germline CDR1 DFQATT, CDR2 SNEGSKA (reference sequence). Trimming cost V 1 base and J 6 bases, with 7 bases left between them. CDR3 sequence: CSARAEREQYF. Here the CDR3 DNA reads TGCAGTGCTAGAGCCGAGCGCGAGCAGTACTTC.

In DNA form, the CDR3 reads TGTGCCTGGAGTCTGACTCGGAACACCGGGGAGCTGTTTTTT. It is translated as CAWSLTRNTGELFF. The gene calls are TRBV30 and TRBJ2-2; D unresolved. The CDR3 extends over 14 amino acids. V dropped 2 bases and J dropped 1 base, with 8 bases sitting between them. Germline CDR1 and CDR2: GTSNPN and SVGIG (reference sequence).

The V and J genes are TRBV13 and TRBJ2-7; D is possibly TRBD1 (5 bases). CDR1 and CDR2 (germline): PRHDT, FYEKMQ (reference sequence). The CDR3 covers 15 residues. V was cut by 5 bases and J by 7 bases, with 21 bases left in between. As DNA, the CDR3 is TGTGCCAGCAGCCCGACTCCCCAGGCAGCAGGGGAGCAGTACTTC. Protein sequence: CASSPTPQAAGEQYF.

This clone was detected a few times. The chain employs TRBV4-3 and TRBJ2-3, with D possibly TRBD2 on 6 matching bases. CDR1 and CDR2 (germline): LGHNA, YSLEER. Between the trimmed V and J ends, which lost 1 base and 5 bases, there was a span of 10 bases. CDR3 length: 14 amino acids. The CDR3 DNA reads as TGCGCCAGCAGCCAAGGGGGGGAGAGAGATACGCAGTATTTT. Translated: CASSQGGERDTQYF.

This chain connects TRBV6-5 to TRBJ2-7; 7 positions match TRBD2. CDR3 length: 15 amino acids. V was clipped by 2 bases and J by 1 base; unmatched bases: 5. Looked up from germline, CDR1 is MNHEY and CDR2 is SVGAGI. CDR3 coding DNA: TGTGCCAGCAGTTACCTTCCAGCGGGGTCCTACGAGCAGTACTTC. This translates into CASSYLPAGSYEQYF.

The V call is TRBV10-3, the J call TRBJ2-5; D is uncertain. V was trimmed by 4 bases and J by 3 bases, leaving 6 bases between them. The CDR3 totals 12 residues. CDR1 is ENHRY, CDR2 SYGVKD, per germline. The CDR3 spells CAISAPEETQYF. CDR3 DNA: TGTGCCATCAGTGCCCCAGAAGAGACCCAGTACTTC.

This clone came up a few times. This chain joins TRBV7-9 and TRBJ2-1; a weak D match, TRBD2 (7 bases). This CDR3 comprises 14 residues. Trimming removed 9 bases at V and 7 bases at J, with 19 bases between. From germline, CDR1 is SEHNR and CDR2 FQNEAQ (reference sequence). The CDR3 DNA is TGTGCCAGTATCGGGGGGCCGAACCCAAATGAGCAGTTCTTC. Translated: CASIGGPNPNEQFF. The variable domain in full, with the rest retrieved from reference TRBV7-9 and TRBJ2-1, is DTGVSQNPRHKITKRGQNVTFRCDPISEHNRLYWYRQTLGQGPEFLTYFQNEAQLEKSRLLSDRFSAERPKGSFSTLEIQRTEQGDSAMYLCASIGGPNPNEQFFGPGTRLTVL.

This rearrangement joins TRBV5-6 to TRBJ2-7, with 9 bases lining up with TRBD1. Germline CDR1 is SGHDT and CDR2 is YYEEEE. Unmatched junction bases numbered 5, after V lost 4 bases and J lost 3 bases. CDR3 size: 14 residues. CDR3 protein: CASSDGTGIYEQYF. The CDR3 bases are TGTGCCAGCAGCGACGGGACAGGGATCTACGAGCAGTACTTC. The entire variable domain, with the rest obtained from reference TRBV5-6 and TRBJ2-7, is as follows: DAGVTQSPTHLIKTRGQQVTLRCSPKSGHDTVSWYQQALGQGPQFIFQYYEEEERQRGNFPDRFSGHQFPNYSSELNVNALLLGDSALYLCASSDGTGIYEQYFGPGTRLTVT.

In this sample, this clone turned up a few times. The genes are TRBV7-9 and TRBJ2-5; TRBD1 might be the D (5 bases). The CDR3 has 13 amino acids. From germline, CDR1 is SEHNR and CDR2 FQNEAQ (reference sequence). Between the trimmed V and J ends, which lost 6 bases and 5 bases, there was a span of 13 bases. The CDR3 region is CASSPGQEETQYF. The DNA of the CDR3 is TGTGCCAGCAGTCCCGGACAAGAGGAGACCCAGTACTTC.

This clone came up once. The chain recombines TRBV19 with TRBJ2-7; D is possibly TRBD1 or TRBD2 (6 bases each). The V end was cut by 3 bases, the J end by 4 bases, with 16 bases between. CDR1 is LNHDA, CDR2 SQIVND, per germline (reference sequence). The CDR3 sequence is 15 residues long. CDR3: CASSIQGGSTYEQYF. Here the CDR3 DNA reads TGTGCCAGTAGTATTCAAGGGGGGAGTACGTACGAGCAGTACTTC. Looking up the rest from reference TRBV19 and TRBJ2-7 gives the full variable domain: DGGITQSPKYLFRKEGQNVTLSCEQNLNHDAMYWYRQDPGQGLRLIYYSQIVNDFQKGDIAEGYSVSREKKESFPLTVTSAQKNPTAFYLCASSIQGGSTYEQYFGPGTRLTVT.

The chain joins TRBV10-3 to TRBJ2-1, with D perhaps given as TRBD1 or TRBD2 (5 bases each). The CDR3 spans 18 residues. The germline V gene encodes CDR1 ENHRY and CDR2 SYGVKD. The V end lost 0 bases, the J end lost 1 base, and 16 bases lay between the germline ends. CDR3: CAISESWDREESYNEQFF. The CDR3 coding sequence is TGTGCCATCAGTGAGTCTTGGGACCGCGAAGAATCCTACAATGAGCAGTTCTTC.

The chain joins TRBV15 to TRBJ2-5; 8 bases fit TRBD2. Germline loops: CDR1 LNHNV, CDR2 YYDKDF (reference sequence). The length of the CDR3 is 14 residues. V lost 3 bases to trimming and J lost 4 bases; unmatched junction nucleotides: 4. Written as DNA, the CDR3 is TGTGCCACCAGCAGCTCGGGGGGGCGAGAGACCCAGTACTTC. This translates into CATSSSGGRETQYF.